The 6 T cell receptor beta chains below were found in one sample sequenced in a study of blood T cells in healthy people across ages. A second roughly 7 to 11 cycle PCR used barcoded and J-beta primers. TCRdb ran MiXCR on the 5' RACE reads and lists one entry per CDR3 protein. The sample has about 1.4 million distinct CDR3 sequences, 59% seen once. The sequencing sample was made of blood. The source of these receptors is a young man in good health.

This chain connects TRBV6-5 to TRBJ2-7; D is ambiguous. The CDR3 loop spans 14 amino acids. V gave up 5 bases and J gave up 6 bases, with 17 bases separating them. CDR1 and CDR2 from the germline V gene are MNHEY and SVGAGI. CDR3 nucleotide sequence: TGTGCCAGCAGTAGGCTAGTTGGCTCGGGCGAGCAGTACTTC. Translation gives CASSRLVGSGEQYF.

This sequence joins TRBV7-2 and TRBJ1-5; D remains unclear. CDR1 and CDR2 from the germline V gene are SGHTA and FQGNSA. V was trimmed by 5 bases and J by 2 bases, leaving 13 bases between them. The CDR3 length is 15 residues. The CDR3 spells CASSPVASGNQPQHF. CDR3 bases: TGTGCCAGCAGCCCAGTGGCGTCGGGCAATCAGCCCCAGCATTTT.

The chain uses TRBV20-1 and TRBJ2-3; D is unclear. Germline CDR1 reads DFQATT; CDR2 reads SNEGSKA (reference sequence). The CDR3 consists of 18 residues. The V end was cut by 3 bases, the J end by 3 bases, with 25 bases between. The chain's CDR3 is CSARSSDVVKHPTDTQYF. CDR3 nucleotide sequence: TGCAGTGCTAGGTCGTCCGACGTCGTAAAGCACCCGACAGATACGCAGTATTTT.

The chain carries TRBV3-1 and TRBJ1-1; 7 nucleotides line up with TRBD1. The germline V gene has CDR1 LGHDT and CDR2 YNNKEL (reference sequence). V trimming: 3 bases; J trimming: 5 bases; junction bases outside the gene matches: 6. The CDR3 length is 14 residues. The CDR3 spells CASSQTGTGTEAFF. CDR3 in DNA: TGTGCCAGCAGCCAGACAGGGACTGGGACTGAAGCTTTCTTT.

The chain links TRBV2 to TRBJ2-5; D is unclear. The length of the CDR3 is 13 residues. Germline CDR1 and CDR2: SNHLY and FYNNEI. Between the trimmed V and J ends, which lost 3 bases and 2 bases, there was a span of 7 bases. Written as DNA, the CDR3 is TGTGCCAGCAGTGAGCTAGTTCAAGAGACCCAGTACTTC. It yields the protein CASSELVQETQYF.

The genes are TRBV4-3 and TRBJ1-2; D is ambiguous. Germline assignment: CDR1 LGHNA and CDR2 YSLEER. This CDR3 is built from 17 residues. Trimming cost V 1 base and J 8 bases, with 23 bases left between them. The CDR3 loop is CASSQVRLLRVVGGYTF. The CDR3, as DNA: TGCGCCAGCAGCCAAGTTCGGCTGCTTAGGGTGGTGGGAGGCTACACCTTC.